The rows below give T cell receptor beta chains drawn from one sample of a study of T cell changes during pregnancy in multiple sclerosis. Assay used: immunoSEQ multiplex PCR; TCRdb lists only in-frame clones, some missing. Of some 97,000 clones in the sample, 85% to 95% were seen once. Specimen: peripheral blood, collected before pregnancy. Receptors were obtained from a female donor with multiple sclerosis, enrolled in a pregnancy study. Both conserved end residues are part of each CDR3. The order of the fields is D gene, V gene, clone size, J gene, CDR3 protein, CDR3 DNA. The D gene is left open where the match is weak. Some rows have no size entry. The others give once, few or many, or a class for an expanded clone.

TRBD1	TRBV4-1	.	TRBJ2-7	CASSLRTGDEQYF	TGCGCCAGCAGCTTACGGACAGGGGACGAGCAGTACTTC
TRBD1	TRBV6-1	.	TRBJ1-5	CASNGQGTQPQHF	TGTGCCAGCAATGGACAGGGAACCCAGCCCCAGCATTTT
TRBD2	TRBV6-5	once	TRBJ2-1	CASSSGSGVSYNEQFF	TGTGCCAGCAGTTCGGGTAGCGGGGTCTCCTACAATGAGCAGTTCTTC
TRBD1	TRBV5-1	.	TRBJ2-6	CASSFGQGASSGANVLTF	TGCGCCAGCAGCTTCGGACAGGGGGCAAGTTCTGGGGCCAACGTCCTGACTTTC
.	TRBV29-1	.	TRBJ1-2	CSVHPSNEYGYTF	TGCAGCGTCCATCCGTCCAACGAGTATGGCTACACCTTC
.	TRBV5-1	.	TRBJ1-3	CASSDGTTSGNTIYF	TGCGCCAGCAGCGACGGGACAACCTCTGGAAACACCATATATTTT
TRBD1	TRBV5-6	.	TRBJ1-2	CASSLFVQGGHGYTF	TGTGCCAGCAGCTTGTTTGTTCAGGGGGGCCATGGCTACACCTTC
TRBD1	TRBV4-2	.	TRBJ1-4	CASSQRLPGQINEKLFF	TGTGCCAGCAGCCAAAGGTTGCCGGGACAGATAAATGAAAAACTGTTTTTT
TRBD1	TRBV6-5	.	TRBJ1-1	CASSYWAGGNTEAFF	TGTGCCAGCAGTTACTGGGCAGGGGGAAACACTGAAGCTTTCTTT
TRBD1	TRBV5-1	.	TRBJ1-1	CASSLVQGAYTEAFF	TGCGCCAGCAGCTTGGTCCAGGGGGCATACACTGAAGCTTTCTTT
TRBD2	TRBV6-4	.	TRBJ2-3	CASSEAGGGADTQYF	TGTGCCAGCAGTGAGGCGGGAGGTGGGGCAGATACGCAGTATTTT